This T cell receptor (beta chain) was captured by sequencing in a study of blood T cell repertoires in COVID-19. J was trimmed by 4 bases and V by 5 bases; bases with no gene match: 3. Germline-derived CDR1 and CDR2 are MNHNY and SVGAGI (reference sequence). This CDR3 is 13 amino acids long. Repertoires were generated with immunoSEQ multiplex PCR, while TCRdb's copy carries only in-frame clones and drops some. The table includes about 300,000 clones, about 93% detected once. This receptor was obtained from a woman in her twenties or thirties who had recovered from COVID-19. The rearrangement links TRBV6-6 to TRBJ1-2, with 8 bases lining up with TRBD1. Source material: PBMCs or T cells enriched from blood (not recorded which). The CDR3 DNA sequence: TGTGCCAGCAGTACAGGGGGGATCTATGGCTACACCTTC. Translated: CASSTGGIYGYTF.